The entry below gives a single T cell receptor (beta chain) sequence along with its context. Antigen specificity is unknown. This entry comes from a study of CD8 T cells in Susac syndrome. Notes on the study in general: The study recognized that the number of individuals in its TCR sequencing and HLA analysis was relatively small.

Germline lookup yields CDR1 DFQATT and CDR2 SNEGSKA (reference sequence). The CDR3 is made up of 14 amino acids. The V gene end was trimmed by 5 bases and the J gene end by 6 bases; junction bases not matched to a gene: 9. The authors reverse transcribed 0.5 to 1 ug RNA with random hexamers. Each CDR3 protein is one row after TCRdb ran MiXCR on the immunoSEQ multiplex PCR reads. The sample contains hundreds of thousands of distinct CDR3 sequences, roughly 85% of which appear only once. The origin of this receptor is a human donor with multiple sclerosis. The chain has TRBV20-1 and TRBJ2-5, with 10 bases fitting TRBD2. The sequenced sample consisted of CD8+ T cells from PBMCs. The CDR3 sequence is CSAGPAGGGQTQYF. The CDR3, as DNA: TGCAGTGCTGGGCCAGCGGGAGGGGGGCAGACCCAGTACTTC.